This entry lists 31 T cell receptor beta chains sequenced from one sample in a study of tumor and adjacent non-tumor tissue in lung cancer. Three rounds of nested PCR, following a modified ARM-PCR protocol, produced the TCRbeta library. TCRdb passed the multiplex PCR reads through MiXCR, listing each CDR3 protein once. The sample consists of 84,000 or so distinct CDR3 sequences, around 65% of them appearing once. RNA was extracted from bulk tissue without any cell sorting. Sequenced: lung tumor tissue. Receptors originate from a man between 65 and 85 years old with non-small cell lung cancer.

A note on this clonotype: The germline gene is not matched at one end of the junction; a read error may be the cause. V usage is TRBV4-1 and J usage is TRBJ2-3; no reliable D call. Germline V gene data show CDR1 as MGHRA and CDR2 as YSYEKL. The CDR3 length is 14 residues. The CDR3 DNA follows: TGCGCCAGCAGCCAAGATAGGATAACGGATATGCAGTATTTT. Translation: CASSQDRITDMQYF.

Concerning this clonotype itself: Sequence at one end of the junction differs from germline and may be a read error. V is TRBV11-3 and J is TRBJ2-2; D is possibly TRBD2 (5 bases). Germline loops: CDR1 SGHNT, CDR2 YENEEA. The CDR3 extends over 13 amino acids. The CDR3 region has the DNA TGTGCCAGCAGCTCAGTTGAGGCCGGGGAGCTCCTTTTT. This gives the protein CASSSVEAGELLF. Complete variable domain (other parts from reference TRBV11-3 and TRBJ2-2): EAGVVQSPRYKIIEKKQPVAFWCNPISGHNTLYWYLQNLGQGPELLIRYENEEAVDDSQLPKDRFSAERLKGVDSTLKIQPAELGDSAVYLCASSSVEAGELLFGEGSRLTVL.

The chain employs TRBV11-2 and TRBJ2-1; 14 bases fit TRBD2. The V gene end was trimmed by 7 bases and the J gene end by 9 bases; junction bases not matched to a gene: 17. This CDR3 contains 18 residues. Germline V gene sequence: CDR1 SGHAT, CDR2 FQNNGV. The DNA for the CDR3 is TGTGCCAGCAACCGCAGACTAGCGGGGGGGTCAGGGGCAACTGAGCAGTTCTTC. This encodes CASNRRLAGGSGATEQFF. Looking up the rest from reference TRBV11-2 and TRBJ2-1 gives the full variable domain: EAGVAQSPRYKIIEKRQSVAFWCNPISGHATLYWYQQILGQGPKLLIQFQNNGVVDDSQLPKDRFSAERLKGVDSTLKIQPAKLEDSAVYLCASNRRLAGGSGATEQFFGPGTRLTVL.

This clonotype has ten or more counts. The chain couples TRBV20-1 to TRBJ2-5; TRBD1 agrees at 8 bases. Germline V CDR1 and CDR2: DFQATT, SNEGSKA (reference sequence). V was pared by 4 bases and J by 4 bases, with 2 bases of the junction left unmatched. The CDR3 loop spans 12 amino acids. The CDR3 sequence is CSATGGVETQYF. For the CDR3, the DNA is TGCAGTGCTACAGGGGGCGTAGAGACCCAGTACTTC.

The V gene is TRBV20-1, the J gene TRBJ1-3, with 10 bases lining up with TRBD1. The germline V gene has CDR1 DFQATT and CDR2 SNEGSKA (reference sequence). Trimming took 7 bases from V and 4 from J; bases not matched to a gene: 10. The CDR3 contains 15 residues. The CDR3 reads CSGTNPGQGGNTIYF. DNA of the CDR3: TGCAGTGGAACGAATCCGGGACAGGGGGGAAACACCATATATTTT.

The table lists this clonotype with a few counts. A read error may explain this, as a much larger clone is one base away. This chain uses TRBV5-4 with TRBJ2-2; no clear D. V was trimmed by 2 bases and J by 4 bases, leaving 6 bases between them. The CDR3 sequence is 13 residues long. The germline V gene encodes CDR1 SGHNT and CDR2 YYREEE (reference sequence). CDR3 amino acids: CASSLEATGELFF. The CDR3 region has the DNA TGTGCCAGCAGCTTAGAGGCCACCGGGGAGCTGTTTTTT.

Note on this clonotype: Just one base apart from a much larger clone, this may be a read error. The gene calls are TRBV10-3 and TRBJ2-5, with a weak D call TRBD2 (5 bases). Germline V gene data show CDR1 as ENHRY and CDR2 as SYGVKD. The CDR3 is 13 residues long. The CDR3 sequence: CAIREEAVETLYF. CDR3 DNA: TGTGCCATCAGAGAGGAGGCGGTGGAGACCCTGTACTTC.

Regarding this clonotype: One junction end disagrees with the germline gene, perhaps due to a read error. CDR3 residues: CTSILGLAIYEQYF. CDR3 bases: TGTACCAGCATTCTCGGACTAGCCATCTACGAGCAGTACTTC. This chain links TRBV6-5 with TRBJ2-7; 8 bases are shared with TRBD2. The CDR3 covers 14 residues. Germline-derived CDR1 and CDR2 are MNHEY and SVGAGI.

In the case of this clonotype: Sequence at one end of the junction differs from germline and may be a read error. The V call is TRBV20-1, the J call TRBJ2-5, with D possibly TRBD1 on 6 matching bases. This CDR3 is 12 amino acids long. In germline, CDR1 is DFQATT, CDR2 SNEGSKA (reference sequence). The chain's CDR3 is CIARRGQETKYF. DNA for the CDR3: TGCATTGCTAGAAGGGGACAAGAGACCAAGTACTTC.

This chain connects TRBV11-2 to TRBJ2-2; D unresolved. The CDR3 totals 14 residues. Trimming took off 5 bases at V and 10 bases at J, with 17 bases between the two ends. CDR1 and CDR2 (germline): SGHAT, FQNNGV. CDR3 amino acids: CASSPLVPREELFF. Here the CDR3 DNA reads TGTGCCAGCAGCCCACTGGTACCTCGCGAGGAGCTGTTTTTT.

This clonotype occurred once. The CDR3 end shows no conserved phenylalanine or tryptophan, and so a read error is likely. This chain links TRBV11-2 with TRBJ2-3; D unclear. The length of the CDR3 is 15 residues. The germline CDR1 and CDR2 sequences are SGHAT and FQNNGV. CDR3 in DNA: TGTGCCAGCAGCTTAGGTGGGCGGAACACAGATAGGCAGTATATT. Protein product: CASSLGGRNTDRQYI.

Concerning this clonotype: As the CDR3 is not closed by the conserved phenylalanine or tryptophan, this likely results from a read error. The DNA is left out, because the CDR3 cannot be placed on it with certainty; the CDR3 is given as TCRdb lists it. The chain links TRBV25-1 to TRBJ2-7; the table's D call, TRBD1, was not checked against the DNA. Germline assignment: CDR1 MGHDK and CDR2 SYGVNS. The CDR3 has 15 amino acids, counting both end residues. The CDR3: CASSESGQKAYEQYL.

About this clonotype itself: In this CDR3 the conserved last residue, phenylalanine or tryptophan, is missing, so a read error is likely. CDR3 sequence (DNA): TGTGCCAGCACCTCGCGCCCGGGAGGGAACAGGGGGAGGGATACGCAGTATTTA. Translating it yields CASTSRPGGNRGRDTQYL. J is TRBJ2-3 and V is TRBV6-1, with D possibly called TRBD1 or TRBD2 (8 bases each). The CDR3 loop spans 18 amino acids. The germline V and J ends were trimmed by 7 bases and 6 bases, with 29 bases remaining between them. In germline, CDR1 is MNHNS, CDR2 SASEGT.

On this clonotype: A read error may account for a junction end that differs from germline. V gene TRBV5-4 combines with J gene TRBJ1-2; D gene ambiguous. The CDR3 consists of 15 residues. The V gene's germline CDR1 is SGHNT and CDR2 YYREEE (reference sequence). CDR3 DNA sequence: TGTGTCAGCAGCCCGAGTGGTTCCCGATCTGGTGGCTACACCTTC. This gives the protein CVSSPSGSRSGGYTF. The whole variable domain, filled in from reference TRBV5-4 and TRBJ1-2, reads ETGVTQSPTHLIKTRGQQVTLRCSSQSGHNTVSWYQQALGQGPQFIFQYYREEENGRGNFPPRFSGLQFPNYSSELNVNALELDDSALYLCVSSPSGSRSGGYTFGSGTRLTVV.

This clonotype was counted between two and nine times. The rearrangement links TRBV7-8 to TRBJ2-5, with D unresolved. This CDR3 is built from 14 residues. The germline V gene has CDR1 SGHVS and CDR2 FQNEAQ. Between the trimmed V and J ends, which lost 5 bases and 1 base, there was a span of 11 bases. CDR3 nucleotides: TGTGCCAGCAGCCGAAATGACGGCCAAGAGACCCAGTACTTC. Translated, it gives CASSRNDGQETQYF.

By frequency in the sample, this clonotype is large. This chain connects TRBV5-5 to TRBJ2-5; 7 bases align to TRBD2. The CDR3 length is 12 residues. Losses at the gene ends were 4 bases for V and 9 bases for J; bases not matched to a gene: 6. Germline loops: CDR1 SGHKS, CDR2 YYEKEE (reference sequence). CDR3 protein: CASSGSAGAQYF. In DNA, the CDR3 is TGTGCCAGCAGCGGTTCCGCGGGGGCCCAGTACTTC.

With regard to this clonotype: A single base separates this from a much larger clone, so it may be a read error. Without the conserved terminal phenylalanine or tryptophan, this CDR3 likely stems from a read error. The CDR3 loop reads CSAARDIYEQYL. In DNA, the CDR3 is TGCAGCGCCGCCCGGGACATCTACGAGCAGTACCTC. The rearrangement uses TRBV29-1 and TRBJ2-7, with D maybe TRBD1 (6 bases). Trimming took 7 bases from V and 3 from J, leaving 13 bases between them. The CDR3 contains 12 residues. The germline V gene has CDR1 SQVTM and CDR2 ANQGSEA.

About this clonotype itself: This is likely a read error, given that the CDR3 carries no conserved phenylalanine or tryptophan at its end. The DNA is omitted, as the CDR3 cannot be located on it reliably, and the CDR3 follows TCRdb's listing. The J gene is TRBJ2-7, the V gene TRBV11-2; the table gives TRBD2 as D, unverified against the DNA. The CDR3 is 17 amino acids long, termini counted. Germline loops: CDR1 SGHAT, CDR2 FQNNGV. CDR3: CTSSLHPGLAGVREEYI.

This clonotype was counted ten times or more. V gene TRBV28 combines with J gene TRBJ1-4, with a tentative D call TRBD1 (5 bases). CDR1 is MDHEN and CDR2 is SYDVKM in the germline V gene. Trimming stripped 5 bases from V and 0 bases from J, with 13 bases between. The CDR3 spans 16 residues. The CDR3 spells CASSGGGAATNEKLFF. The CDR3, as DNA: TGTGCCAGCAGTGGAGGCGGGGCTGCAACTAATGAAAAACTGTTTTTT.

Concerning this clonotype: One junction end does not reproduce the germline sequence, and a read error may be involved. The chain employs TRBV11-2 and TRBJ2-3; D may be TRBD1 (6 bases). Germline V gene sequence: CDR1 SGHAT, CDR2 FQNNGV. The CDR3 length is 16 residues. The CDR3: CASSLVAGASTDTPYF. The CDR3 nucleotides are TGTGCCAGCAGCTTAGTGGCAGGGGCCAGCACAGATACGCCGTATTTT.

This chain's CDR3 is CSARDGDRLSGGTQYF. CDR3 DNA: TGCAGTGCTAGGGACGGGGACAGACTTAGCGGAGGCACGCAGTATTTT. The chain couples TRBV20-1 to TRBJ2-3; the D gene is possibly TRBD1 (7 bases). Trimming stripped 3 bases from V and 9 bases from J, with 25 bases between. CDR1 is DFQATT, CDR2 SNEGSKA, per germline (reference sequence). The CDR3 totals 16 residues.

Comments on this clonotype: Its ends do not fully match the called genes, so a read error is possible. The chain joins TRBV2 to TRBJ2-5; D perhaps matches TRBD2 (5 bases). The CDR3 length is 13 residues. Germline loops: CDR1 SNHLY, CDR2 FYNNEI. CDR3 DNA: TGTGCCAGGAGTGAACTGCACGGGAAGACCCAGTACTTC. Protein sequence: CARSELHGKTQYF.

A remark on this clonotype: Just one base apart from a much larger clone, this may be a read error. This chain joins TRBV20-1 and TRBJ2-2; TRBD2 matches at 7 bases. Trimming cost V 8 bases and J 5 bases; bases outside gene matches: 17. The CDR3 is 16 amino acids. Germline CDR1 DFQATT, CDR2 SNEGSKA (reference sequence). Here the CDR3 DNA reads TGCAGTACAACCCTTGGGAGGGGACGGGGGACCGGGGAGCTGTTTTTT. Amino acid sequence: CSTTLGRGRGTGELFF.

The rearrangement uses TRBV29-1 and TRBJ2-7, with D hard to call. Germline V gene data show CDR1 as SQVTM and CDR2 as ANQGSEA. This CDR3 contains 16 residues. Trimming pared 7 bases from V and 3 bases from J, leaving 25 bases between. The CDR3 nucleotides are TGCAGCGCCCAAGGATCTGGGTACGTTCCCGTCTACGAGCAGTACTTC. Translation: CSAQGSGYVPVYEQYF.

In its sample, this clonotype was seen a few times. With a much larger clone just one base away, this may be a read error. This chain uses TRBV29-1 with TRBJ2-3; weak D call: TRBD2 (6 bases). From germline, CDR1 is SQVTM and CDR2 ANQGSEA. The CDR3 is 13 residues long. The CDR3 DNA follows: TGCAGCGGGGGATACGGGAGTACAGATACGCAGAATTTT. Its protein product is CSGGYGSTDTQNF.

The chain is built from TRBV6-5 and TRBJ1-2, with 11 positions matching TRBD1. This CDR3 has 15 residues. Germline lookup yields CDR1 MNHEY and CDR2 SVGAGI. After removal of 8 bases from V and 5 bases from J, the junction contained 10 bases not matched to a gene. The CDR3: CASCCSGQGVYGYTF. CDR3 bases: TGTGCCAGCTGTTGCTCGGGACAGGGGGTGTATGGCTACACCTTC.

On this clonotype: The junction and the germline gene differ at one end; a read error may be behind it. The chain has TRBV4-2 and TRBJ2-7; D call uncertain. CDR1 and CDR2 from the germline V gene are LGHNA and YNFKEQ. The CDR3 length is 16 residues. CDR3 region: CASSPWTGGRSYDQYF. CDR3 in DNA: TGTGCCAGCAGCCCATGGACGGGTGGACGGTCCTACGATCAGTACTTC.

Notes on this clonotype: Germline and junction disagree at one end, which may indicate a read error. The chain employs TRBV12-3 or TRBV12-4 and TRBJ2-1, with 13 bases fitting TRBD2. The CDR3 length is 21 residues. Here the CDR3 DNA reads TGTACCAGCAGCTTTCCCCACGGGTCGGGCCCGACTAGCGGGGGGCTTCTTGAGCACTTCTTC. Translated: CTSSFPHGSGPTSGGLLEHFF.

Turning to this clonotype: Without the conserved terminal phenylalanine or tryptophan, this CDR3 likely stems from a read error. The CDR3 here is CASSLQGGRSGDTQYS. CDR3 sequence (DNA): TGTGCCAGCAGCTTACAGGGCGGGAGGTCCGGAGATACGCAGTATTCT. The chain joins TRBV11-3 to TRBJ2-3, with 8 bases that match TRBD2. Germline CDR1 and CDR2: SGHNT and YENEEA. This CDR3 spans 16 amino acids. V shed 2 bases and J 5 bases; nucleotides not matched to a gene: 9.

The chain employs TRBV2 and TRBJ2-7, with 10 bases matching TRBD2. The trim removed 6 bases at V and 6 bases at J, leaving 5 bases unmatched. This CDR3 region has 13 residues. CDR1 and CDR2 (germline): SNHLY, FYNNEI. For the CDR3, the DNA is TGTGCCAGCAGAGCACGACTAGCGGGCGAGCAGTACTTC. Amino acid sequence: CASRARLAGEQYF. Filled out from reference TRBV2 and TRBJ2-7, the complete variable domain reads EPEVTQTPSHQVTQMGQEVILRCVPISNHLYFYWYRQILGQKVEFLVSFYNNEISEKSEIFDDQFSVERPDGSNFTLKIRSTKLEDSAMYFCASRARLAGEQYFGPGTRLTVT.

There are a few counts of this clonotype. A much larger clone sits a single nucleotide away, making a read error possible. V usage is TRBV7-9 and J usage is TRBJ2-1; 8 bases are a match to TRBD2. V shed 3 bases and J 6 bases; nucleotides not matched to a gene: 7. Germline CDR1 is SEHNR and CDR2 is FQNEAQ (reference sequence). The CDR3 has 15 residues. The CDR3 loop reads CASSFVRGDRNEQFF. Written as DNA, the CDR3 is TGTGCCAGCAGCTTTGTGCGGGGGGACCGCAATGAGCAGTTCTTC.